The clone carrying this T cell receptor (beta chain) was picked up a small number of times. This sample stems from a study of OX40 agonist ivuxolimab in advanced cancers. Overall study: Earlier treatment with anti-PD-1, anti-PD-L1 or anti-CTLA-4 was permitted, and over 35% had received some.

The V gene lost 0 bases and the J gene lost 4 bases, with 14 bases spanning the gap. CDR3 size: 16 residues. Germline CDR1 SGHRS, CDR2 YFSETQ. Only in-frame clones appear in the TCRdb table, and some are missing; sequencing was by immunoSEQ multiplex PCR. The sample yields about 100,000 clones, 86% seen once. The sequence derives from an adult with an advanced solid tumor such as melanoma, head and neck, liver or kidney cancer. The chain employs TRBV5-1 and TRBJ2-1, with D perhaps matching TRBD2 (6 bases). The source material was CD4+ or CD8+ T cells sorted from blood, sampled in a trial of the OX40 agonist ivuxolimab. The CDR3 here is CASSLGGLEIYNEQFF. For the CDR3, the DNA is TGCGCCAGCAGCTTGGGGGGACTTGAGATATACAATGAGCAGTTCTTC.